This entry lists 15 T cell receptor beta chains sequenced from one sample in a study of CD8 T cells in ankylosing spondylitis. MiXCR, applied by TCRdb to the 5' RACE reads, yields one record per CDR3 protein. This table holds around 150,000 distinct CDR3 sequences, more than 9.5% found once. Sequenced material: blood, either unsorted or a sorted T cell fraction (not recorded which). These receptors were obtained from a female donor with ankylosing spondylitis or in good health (not recorded which).

This clonotype has a count of ten or more. The chain combines TRBV7-2 with TRBJ2-2, with 12 bases aligning to TRBD2. This CDR3 has 16 amino acids. With 5 bases clipped from V and 4 bases from J, the junction kept 5 bases outside the gene matches. CDR1 SGHTA and CDR2 FQGNSA come from the germline V gene. CDR3 protein: CASSTRLAGVTGELFF. The CDR3 DNA follows: TGTGCCAGCAGCACCAGACTAGCGGGGGTCACCGGGGAGCTGTTTTTT.

At least ten counts were recorded for this clonotype. CDR3 sequence reads: CAISEGPQGLKDTIYF. In DNA, the CDR3 is TGTGCCATCAGTGAGGGTCCCCAGGGGCTGAAGGACACCATATATTTT. This chain connects TRBV10-3 to TRBJ1-3; D is possibly TRBD1 (6 bases). V lost 2 bases and J lost 8, with 19 bases in between. The CDR3 runs 16 residues. Germline V CDR1 and CDR2: ENHRY, SYGVKD.

This clonotype appeared many times. V is TRBV3-1 and J is TRBJ2-3, with 16 nucleotides matching TRBD2. V lost 4 bases and J lost 4; bases outside the gene matches: 8. The CDR3 spans 18 residues. Germline V CDR1 and CDR2: LGHDT, YNNKEL (reference sequence). The CDR3 reads CASSPGTSGGAVADTQYF. The DNA of the CDR3 is TGTGCCAGCAGCCCGGGGACTAGCGGGGGGGCAGTCGCAGATACGCAGTATTTT.

This clonotype was detected ten times or more. The rearrangement joins TRBV24-1 to TRBJ1-2; no clear D gene. The CDR3 totals 15 residues. V shed 5 bases and J shed 1 base, with 13 bases lying between them. CDR1 is KGHDR, CDR2 SFDVKD, per germline. CDR3 in DNA: TGTGCCACCAGTGCTGACGGGAGGTATAACTATGGCTACACCTTC. Translated: CATSADGRYNYGYTF.

This clonotype came up a few times. CDR3 nucleotide sequence: TGTGCCAGCAGCCCCGGGACATATAATGAAAAACTGTTTTTT. Amino acid sequence: CASSPGTYNEKLFF. The V call is TRBV3-1, the J call TRBJ1-4, with D possibly being TRBD1 (6 bases). Trimming pared 4 bases from V and 4 bases from J, leaving 10 bases between. CDR3 size: 14 residues. The germline CDR1 and CDR2 sequences are LGHDT and YNNKEL (reference sequence).

This clonotype has only a few counts. The rearrangement joins TRBV20-1 to TRBJ2-7; 9 nucleotides match TRBD2. With 1 base clipped from V and 4 bases from J, the junction kept 8 bases outside the gene matches. The CDR3 sequence is 15 residues long. The germline gives CDR1 DFQATT, CDR2 SNEGSKA (reference sequence). CDR3 sequence: CSARVAGGPPYEQYF. The CDR3 DNA reads as TGCAGTGCTAGAGTTGCGGGAGGGCCCCCTTACGAGCAGTACTTC.

This clonotype was seen repeatedly, ten times or more. V and J are TRBV4-2 and TRBJ2-7, with D possibly TRBD1 on 5 matching bases. CDR3 length: 17 residues. Trimming took off 1 base at V and 1 base at J, with 17 bases between the two ends. The germline gives CDR1 LGHNA, CDR2 YNFKEQ. In nucleotides, the CDR3 is TGTGCCAGCAGCCAAGGCTCGTGGACACAAGAATCCTACGAGCAGTACTTC. Translation: CASSQGSWTQESYEQYF.

This clonotype was counted at least ten times. The chain uses TRBV5-1 and TRBJ2-2; no firm D call. The CDR3 spans 13 residues. Deletions cut 4 bases from V and 7 bases from J, with 11 bases between. Germline CDR1 SGHRS, CDR2 YFSETQ. Here the CDR3 reads CASSARNSGELFF. DNA for the CDR3: TGCGCCAGCAGCGCGAGAAATAGCGGGGAGCTGTTTTTT.

This clonotype was detected many times. V gene TRBV2 combines with J gene TRBJ1-4; D call uncertain. The germline V gene has CDR1 SNHLY and CDR2 FYNNEI. V was shortened by 8 bases and J by 5 bases, with 18 bases between the two germline ends. The CDR3 has 15 residues. CDR3 bases: TGTGCCAGCCTTCGGAGGCCGACTTCAAATGAAAAACTGTTTTTT. Translated, it gives CASLRRPTSNEKLFF.

At least ten counts were recorded for this clonotype. This CDR3 is CASSSRENEQFF. The CDR3, as DNA: TGTGCCAGTAGTTCTAGGGAAAATGAGCAGTTCTTC. This chain joins TRBV19 and TRBJ2-1; D unresolved. This CDR3 contains 12 residues. The V end lost 5 bases, the J end lost 7 bases, and 9 bases lay between the germline ends. Germline V gene lookup returns CDR1 LNHDA and CDR2 SQIVND (reference sequence).

The table lists this clonotype with many counts. The gene calls are TRBV12-3 or TRBV12-4 and TRBJ1-5; D might be TRBD1 (5 bases). The length of the CDR3 is 14 residues. V was trimmed by 3 bases and J by 4 bases, leaving 10 bases between them. CDR3 sequence reads: CASSFLDRNQPQHF. The CDR3 coding sequence is TGTGCCAGCAGTTTCCTCGACAGAAATCAGCCCCAGCATTTT.

The table lists this clonotype with many counts. The rearrangement uses TRBV5-1 and TRBJ1-1, with TRBD1 matching 8 bases. Germline values: CDR1 SGHRS, CDR2 YFSETQ. This CDR3 has 14 residues. V lost 0 bases and J lost 3; bases outside the gene matches: 1. This CDR3 is CASSLGQGHTEAFF. The CDR3 coding sequence is TGCGCCAGCAGCTTGGGACAGGGGCACACTGAAGCTTTCTTT.

The chain employs TRBV28 and TRBJ1-6; D call uncertain. Germline V gene data show CDR1 as MDHEN and CDR2 as SYDVKM. CDR3 length: 14 amino acids. V was cut by 2 bases and J by 12 bases, with 14 bases left in between. The CDR3 region has the DNA TGTGCCAGCAGTTTAAGTCAGAACCTAAGACCCCTCCACTTT. It encodes CASSLSQNLRPLHF.

This clonotype has a count of ten or more. The chain has TRBV14 and TRBJ1-3; D is unclear. The germline V and J ends were trimmed by 0 bases and 0 bases, with 3 bases remaining between them. The CDR3 has 14 amino acids. Germline assignment: CDR1 SGHDN and CDR2 FVKESK. CDR3 protein: CASSQDSSGNTIYF. The CDR3 DNA reads as TGTGCCAGCAGCCAAGACAGCTCTGGAAACACCATATATTTT.

The chain links TRBV18 to TRBJ2-5; the D gene is possibly TRBD1 (6 bases). CDR1 is KGHSH, CDR2 LQKENI, per germline. The V and J ends lost 2 bases and 7 bases respectively, with 17 bases between them. The CDR3 runs to 15 residues. The CDR3 region has the DNA TGTGCCAGCTCACCAGGAGAGGGGGAGAGAGGGACCCAGTACTTC. This sequence encodes CASSPGEGERGTQYF.